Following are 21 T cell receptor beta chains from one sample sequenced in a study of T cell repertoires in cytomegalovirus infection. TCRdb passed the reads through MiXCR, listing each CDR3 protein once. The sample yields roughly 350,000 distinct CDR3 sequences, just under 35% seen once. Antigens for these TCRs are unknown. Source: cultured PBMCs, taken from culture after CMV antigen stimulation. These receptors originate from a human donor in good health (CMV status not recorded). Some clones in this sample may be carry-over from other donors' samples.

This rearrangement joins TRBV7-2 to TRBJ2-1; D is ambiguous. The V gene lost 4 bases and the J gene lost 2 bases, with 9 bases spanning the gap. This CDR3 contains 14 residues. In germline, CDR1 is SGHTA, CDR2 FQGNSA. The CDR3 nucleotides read TGTGCCAGCAGCTCCCAGACCACCTACAATGAGCAGTTCTTC. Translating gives CASSSQTTYNEQFF.

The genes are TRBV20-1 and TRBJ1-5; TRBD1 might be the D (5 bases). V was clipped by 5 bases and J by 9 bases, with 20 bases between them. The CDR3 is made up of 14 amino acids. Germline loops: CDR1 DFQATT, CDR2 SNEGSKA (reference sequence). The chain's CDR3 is CSAPKGGAAGPQHF. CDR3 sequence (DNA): TGCAGTGCTCCGAAGGGCGGGGCCGCGGGGCCCCAGCATTTT.

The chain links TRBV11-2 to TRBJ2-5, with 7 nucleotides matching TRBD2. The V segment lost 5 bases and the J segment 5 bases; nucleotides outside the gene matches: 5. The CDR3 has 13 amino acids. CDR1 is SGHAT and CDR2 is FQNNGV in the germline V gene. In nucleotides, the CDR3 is TGTGCCAGCAGCCCCGGACTAGTCGAGACCCAGTACTTC. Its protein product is CASSPGLVETQYF.

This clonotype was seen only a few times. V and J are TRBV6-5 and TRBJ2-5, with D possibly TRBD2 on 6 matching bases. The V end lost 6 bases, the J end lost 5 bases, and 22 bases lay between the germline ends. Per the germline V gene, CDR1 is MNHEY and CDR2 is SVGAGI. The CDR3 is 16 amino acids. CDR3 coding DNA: TGTGCCAGCAGCTACGCGACTGGGACTCCCAGGGAGACCCAGTACTTC. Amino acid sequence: CASSYATGTPRETQYF.

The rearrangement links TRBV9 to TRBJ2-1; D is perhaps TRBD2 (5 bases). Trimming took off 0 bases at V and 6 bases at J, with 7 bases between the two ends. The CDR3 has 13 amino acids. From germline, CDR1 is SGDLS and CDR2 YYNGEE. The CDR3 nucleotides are TGTGCCAGCAGCGTAGACCTAGCCAATGAGCAGTTCTTC. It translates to CASSVDLANEQFF.

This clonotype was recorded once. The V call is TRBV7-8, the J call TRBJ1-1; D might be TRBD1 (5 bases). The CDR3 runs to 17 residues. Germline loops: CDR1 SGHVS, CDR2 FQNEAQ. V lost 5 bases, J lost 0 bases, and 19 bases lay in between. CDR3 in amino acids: CASSRPRGLGMNTEAFF. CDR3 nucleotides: TGTGCCAGCAGCCGCCCCCGGGGCCTGGGGATGAACACTGAAGCTTTCTTT.

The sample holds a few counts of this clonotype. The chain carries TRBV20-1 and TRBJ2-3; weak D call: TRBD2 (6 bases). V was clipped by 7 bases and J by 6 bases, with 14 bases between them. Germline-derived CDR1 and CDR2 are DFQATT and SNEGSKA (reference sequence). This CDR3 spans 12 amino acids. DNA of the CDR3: TGCAGTGTCTTCCCCAGCGGGGATACGCAGTATTTT. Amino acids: CSVFPSGDTQYF.

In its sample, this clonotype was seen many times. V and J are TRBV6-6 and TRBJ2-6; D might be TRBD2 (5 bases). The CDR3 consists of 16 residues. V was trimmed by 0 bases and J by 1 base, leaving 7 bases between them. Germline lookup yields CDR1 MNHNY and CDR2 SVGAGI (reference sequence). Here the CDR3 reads CASSYSRGSGANVLTF. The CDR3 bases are TGTGCCAGCAGTTACTCGCGAGGGTCTGGGGCCAACGTCCTGACTTTC.

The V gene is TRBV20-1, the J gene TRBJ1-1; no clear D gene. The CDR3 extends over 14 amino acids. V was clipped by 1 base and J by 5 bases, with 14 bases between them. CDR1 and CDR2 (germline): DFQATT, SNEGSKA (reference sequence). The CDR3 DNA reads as TGCAGTGCTAGAGCCGCGGGAGGTTTGACTGAAGCTTTCTTT. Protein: CSARAAGGLTEAFF.

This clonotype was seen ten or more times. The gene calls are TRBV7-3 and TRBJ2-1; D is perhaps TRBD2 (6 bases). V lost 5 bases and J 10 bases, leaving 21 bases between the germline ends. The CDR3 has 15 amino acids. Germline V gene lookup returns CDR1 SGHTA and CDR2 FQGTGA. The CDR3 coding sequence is TGTGCCAGCAGCCCAGGACTACCTGGTACAATAGAGCAGTTCTTC. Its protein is CASSPGLPGTIEQFF.

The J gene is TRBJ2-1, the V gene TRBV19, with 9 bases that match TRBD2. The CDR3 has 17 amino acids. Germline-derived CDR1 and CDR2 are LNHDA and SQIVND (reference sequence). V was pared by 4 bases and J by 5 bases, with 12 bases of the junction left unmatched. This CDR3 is CASSKIVRLAENNEQFF. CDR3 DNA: TGTGCCAGTAGTAAAATTGTGCGACTAGCGGAAAACAATGAGCAGTTCTTC.

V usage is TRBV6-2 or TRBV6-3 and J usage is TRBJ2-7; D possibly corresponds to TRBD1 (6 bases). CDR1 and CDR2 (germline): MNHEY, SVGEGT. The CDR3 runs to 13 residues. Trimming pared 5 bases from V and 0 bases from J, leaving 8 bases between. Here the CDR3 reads CASSGGSSYEQYV. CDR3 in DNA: TGTGCCAGCAGTGGGGGCAGCTCCTACGAGCAGTACGTC.

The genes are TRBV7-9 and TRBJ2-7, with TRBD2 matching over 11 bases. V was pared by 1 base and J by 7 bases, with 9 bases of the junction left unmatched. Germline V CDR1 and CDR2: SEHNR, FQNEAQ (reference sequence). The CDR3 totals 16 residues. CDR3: CASSLDLLAGAREQYF. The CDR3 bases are TGTGCCAGCAGCTTAGACTTACTAGCGGGAGCTCGGGAGCAGTACTTC.

CDR3 sequence: CASSLGGVLEAFF. The CDR3, as DNA: TGTGCCAGCAGCTTAGGGGGCGTCCTTGAAGCTTTCTTT. V and J are TRBV7-8 and TRBJ1-1; D might be TRBD1 (5 bases). Germline V lookup: CDR1 SGHVS, CDR2 FQNEAQ. V dropped 1 base and J dropped 7 bases, with 10 bases sitting between them. There are 13 residues in the CDR3.

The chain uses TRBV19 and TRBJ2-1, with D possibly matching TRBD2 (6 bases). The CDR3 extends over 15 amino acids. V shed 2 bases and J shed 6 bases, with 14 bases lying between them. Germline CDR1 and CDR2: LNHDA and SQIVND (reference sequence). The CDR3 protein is CASSIRASVANEQFF. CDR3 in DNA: TGTGCCAGTAGTATAAGGGCTAGCGTGGCCAATGAGCAGTTCTTC. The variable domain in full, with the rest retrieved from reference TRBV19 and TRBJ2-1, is DGGITQSPKYLFRKEGQNVTLSCEQNLNHDAMYWYRQDPGQGLRLIYYSQIVNDFQKGDIAEGYSVSREKKESFPLTVTSAQKNPTAFYLCASSIRASVANEQFFGPGTRLTVL.

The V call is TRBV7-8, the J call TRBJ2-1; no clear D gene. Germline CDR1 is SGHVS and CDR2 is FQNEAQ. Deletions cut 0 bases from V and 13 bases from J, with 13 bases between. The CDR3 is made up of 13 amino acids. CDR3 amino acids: CASSLAGEVGQFF. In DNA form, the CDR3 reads TGTGCCAGCAGCTTAGCTGGCGAAGTAGGCCAGTTCTTC.

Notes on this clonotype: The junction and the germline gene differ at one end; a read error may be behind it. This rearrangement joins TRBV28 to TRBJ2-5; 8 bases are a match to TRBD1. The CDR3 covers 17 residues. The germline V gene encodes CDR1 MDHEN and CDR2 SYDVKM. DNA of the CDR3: TGTGCCAGCAGTTTATATGGGCCTTCAGGGGGCCAAAAGACCCAGTACTTC. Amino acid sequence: CASSLYGPSGGQKTQYF.

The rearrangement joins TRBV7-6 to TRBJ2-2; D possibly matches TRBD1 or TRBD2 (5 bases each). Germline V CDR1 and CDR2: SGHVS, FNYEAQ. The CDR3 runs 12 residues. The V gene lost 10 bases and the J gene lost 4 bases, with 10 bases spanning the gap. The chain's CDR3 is CANGASTGELFF. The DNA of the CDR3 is TGTGCCAACGGGGCGAGCACCGGGGAGCTGTTTTTT.

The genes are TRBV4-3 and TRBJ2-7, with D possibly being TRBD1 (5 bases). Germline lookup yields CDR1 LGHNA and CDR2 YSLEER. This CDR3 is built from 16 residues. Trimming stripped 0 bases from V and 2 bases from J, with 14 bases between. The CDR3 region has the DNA TGCGCCAGCAGCCAAGAAGTAGCAGGGTTGCCCTACGAGCAGTACTTC. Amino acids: CASSQEVAGLPYEQYF.

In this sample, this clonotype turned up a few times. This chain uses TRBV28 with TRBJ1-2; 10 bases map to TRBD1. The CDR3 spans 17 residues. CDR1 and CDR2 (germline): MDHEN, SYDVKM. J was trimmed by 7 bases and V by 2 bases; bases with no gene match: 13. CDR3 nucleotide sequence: TGTGCCAGCAGTTTAAGTCTTCGGACAGGGGGAAAGGCTGGCTACACCTTC. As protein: CASSLSLRTGGKAGYTF.

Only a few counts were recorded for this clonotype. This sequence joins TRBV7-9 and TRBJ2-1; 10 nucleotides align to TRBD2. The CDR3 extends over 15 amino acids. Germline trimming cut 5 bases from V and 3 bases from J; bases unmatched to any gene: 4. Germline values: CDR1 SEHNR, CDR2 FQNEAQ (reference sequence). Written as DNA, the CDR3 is TGTGCCAGCAGCCCTAGCGGGAGTTTCTACAATGAGCAGTTCTTC. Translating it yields CASSPSGSFYNEQFF.